This T cell receptor (beta chain) was recorded in a study of shared clonotypes between healthy human individuals. Clones were read by immunoSEQ multiplex PCR, and TCRdb kept only the in-frame ones, dropping some. The data contain around 2.1 million clones, under 95% of them seen just once; the ten biggest clones take up about 1.8%. The naive CD8 population came from CD45RO-negative cells selected for CCR7, without terminally differentiated effector memory CD45RA+ cells. Trimming cost V 0 bases and J 2 bases, with 8 bases left between them. The germline V gene has CDR1 ENHRY and CDR2 SYGVKD. There are 14 residues in the CDR3.

The chain joins TRBV10-3 to TRBJ2-7; D is tentatively TRBD1 or TRBD2 (5 bases each). The sequence came from a man aged 18 to 29 in good health. Some clones in this sample may be carry-over from other donors' samples. Sequencing was done on a sample of naive CD8+ T cells from PBMCs. In DNA, the CDR3 is TGTGCCATCAGTGAGTCCCAGGGACCCTACGAGCAGTACTTC. It specifies CAISESQGPYEQYF.